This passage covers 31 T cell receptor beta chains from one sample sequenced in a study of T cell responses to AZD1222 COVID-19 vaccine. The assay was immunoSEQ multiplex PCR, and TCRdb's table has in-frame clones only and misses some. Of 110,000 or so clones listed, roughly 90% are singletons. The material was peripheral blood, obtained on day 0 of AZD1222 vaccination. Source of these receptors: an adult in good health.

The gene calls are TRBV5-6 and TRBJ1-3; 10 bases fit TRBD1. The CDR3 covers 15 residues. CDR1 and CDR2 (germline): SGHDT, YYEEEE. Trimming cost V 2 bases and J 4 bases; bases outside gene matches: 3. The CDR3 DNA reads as TGTGCCAGCAGCTTTGACAGGGGGCGCGGAAACACCATATATTTT. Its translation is CASSFDRGRGNTIYF.

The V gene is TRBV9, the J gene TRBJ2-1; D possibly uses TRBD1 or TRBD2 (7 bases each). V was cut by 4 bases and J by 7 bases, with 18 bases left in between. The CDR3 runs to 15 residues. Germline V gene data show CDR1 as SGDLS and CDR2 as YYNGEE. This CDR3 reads CASSPAGQPTNEQFF. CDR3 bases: TGTGCCAGCAGCCCAGCGGGACAGCCCACTAATGAGCAGTTCTTC. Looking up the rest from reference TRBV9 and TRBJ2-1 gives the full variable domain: DSGVTQTPKHLITATGQRVTLRCSPRSGDLSVYWYQQSLDQGLQFLIQYYNGEERAKGNILERFSAQQFPDLHSELNLSSLELGDSALYFCASSPAGQPTNEQFFGPGTRLTVL.

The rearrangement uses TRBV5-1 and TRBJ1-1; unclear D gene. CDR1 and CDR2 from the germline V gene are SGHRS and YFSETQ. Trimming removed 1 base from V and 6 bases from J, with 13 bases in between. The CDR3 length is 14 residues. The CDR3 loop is CASSLLFGGSEAFF. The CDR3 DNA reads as TGCGCCAGCAGCTTGTTATTCGGAGGTTCTGAAGCTTTCTTT.

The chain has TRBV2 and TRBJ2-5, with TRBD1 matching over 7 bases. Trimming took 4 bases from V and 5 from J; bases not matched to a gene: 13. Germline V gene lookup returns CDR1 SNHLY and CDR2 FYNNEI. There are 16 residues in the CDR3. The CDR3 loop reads CASSGGANRGAETQYF. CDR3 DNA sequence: TGTGCCAGCAGTGGAGGGGCTAACAGGGGTGCCGAGACCCAGTACTTC.

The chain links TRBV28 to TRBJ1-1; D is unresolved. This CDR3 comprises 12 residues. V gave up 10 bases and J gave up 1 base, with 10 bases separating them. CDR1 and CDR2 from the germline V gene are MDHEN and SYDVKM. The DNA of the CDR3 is TGTGCCATCAGATACAGGAACACTGAAGCTTTCTTT. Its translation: CAIRYRNTEAFF.

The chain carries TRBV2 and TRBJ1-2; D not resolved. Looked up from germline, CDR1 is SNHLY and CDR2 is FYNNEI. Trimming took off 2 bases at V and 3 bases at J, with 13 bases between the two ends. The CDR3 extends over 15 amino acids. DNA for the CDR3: TGTGCCAGCAGTGAATCCGCAGGTAGTTACTATGGCTACACCTTC. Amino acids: CASSESAGSYYGYTF.

For the CDR3, the DNA is TGTGCCAGCAGTGAATCCAGAGGAGTGGCTACCTACAATGAGCAGTTCTTC. Amino acids: CASSESRGVATYNEQFF. The chain has TRBV25-1 and TRBJ2-1; no reliable D call. V dropped 1 base and J dropped 2 bases, with 15 bases sitting between them. CDR1 is MGHDK and CDR2 is SYGVNS in the germline V gene. The CDR3 extends over 17 amino acids. The variable domain in full, with the rest retrieved from reference TRBV25-1 and TRBJ2-1, is EADIYQTPRYLVIGTGKKITLECSQTMGHDKMYWYQQDPGMELHLIHYSYGVNSTEKGDLSSESTVSRIRTEHFPLTLESARPSHTSQYLCASSESRGVATYNEQFFGPGTRLTVL.

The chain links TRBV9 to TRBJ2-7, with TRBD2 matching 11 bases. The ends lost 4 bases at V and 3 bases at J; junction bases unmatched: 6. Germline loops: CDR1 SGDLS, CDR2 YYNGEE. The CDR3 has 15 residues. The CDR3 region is CASSKTSGTHYEQYF. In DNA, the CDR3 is TGTGCCAGCAGCAAGACTAGCGGGACCCACTACGAGCAGTACTTC.

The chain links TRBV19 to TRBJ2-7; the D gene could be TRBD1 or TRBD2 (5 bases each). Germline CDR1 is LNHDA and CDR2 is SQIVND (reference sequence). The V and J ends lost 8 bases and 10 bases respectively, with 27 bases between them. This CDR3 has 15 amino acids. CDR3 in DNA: TGTGCCAGTGCGCCCACCCGGGACCCTGGGACCCAACAGTACTTC. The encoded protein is CASAPTRDPGTQQYF.

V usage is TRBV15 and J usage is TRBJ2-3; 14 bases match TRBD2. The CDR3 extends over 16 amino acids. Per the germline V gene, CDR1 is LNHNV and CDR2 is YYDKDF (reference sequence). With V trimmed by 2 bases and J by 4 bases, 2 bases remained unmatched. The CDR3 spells CATSRKTSGRADTQYF. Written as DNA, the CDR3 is TGTGCCACCAGCAGAAAGACTAGCGGGAGGGCAGATACGCAGTATTTT.

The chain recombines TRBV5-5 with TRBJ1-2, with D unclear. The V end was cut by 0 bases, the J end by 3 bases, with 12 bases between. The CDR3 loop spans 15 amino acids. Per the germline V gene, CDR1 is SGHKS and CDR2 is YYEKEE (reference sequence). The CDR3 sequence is CASSLGASMDYGYTF. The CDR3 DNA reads TGTGCCAGCAGCTTGGGGGCCAGCATGGACTATGGCTACACCTTC.

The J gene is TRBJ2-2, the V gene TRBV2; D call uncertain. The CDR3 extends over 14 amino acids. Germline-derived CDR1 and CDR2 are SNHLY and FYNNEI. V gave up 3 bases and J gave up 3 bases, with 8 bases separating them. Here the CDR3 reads CASSDYQDTGELFF. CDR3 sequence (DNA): TGTGCCAGCAGTGATTACCAAGACACCGGGGAGCTGTTTTTT.

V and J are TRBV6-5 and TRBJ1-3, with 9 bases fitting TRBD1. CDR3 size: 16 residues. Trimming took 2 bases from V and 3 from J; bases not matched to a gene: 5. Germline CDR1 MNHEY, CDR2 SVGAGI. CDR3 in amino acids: CASSYRYRGLGNTIYF. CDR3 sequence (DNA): TGTGCCAGCAGTTACCGGTACAGGGGGCTTGGAAACACCATATATTTT.

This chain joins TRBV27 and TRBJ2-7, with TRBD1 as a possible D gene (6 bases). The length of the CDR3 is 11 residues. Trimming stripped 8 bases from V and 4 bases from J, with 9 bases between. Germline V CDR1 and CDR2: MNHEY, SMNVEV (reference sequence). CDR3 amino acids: CASGGGYEQYF. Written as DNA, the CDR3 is TGTGCCAGCGGGGGCGGGTACGAGCAGTACTTC.

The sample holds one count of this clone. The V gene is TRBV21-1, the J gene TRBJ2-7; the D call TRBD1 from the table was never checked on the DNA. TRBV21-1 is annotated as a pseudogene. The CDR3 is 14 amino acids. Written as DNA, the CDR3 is TGTGCCAGCAGCAAAGATAAGGGGCCCTACGAGCAGTACTTC. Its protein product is CASSKDKGPYEQYF.

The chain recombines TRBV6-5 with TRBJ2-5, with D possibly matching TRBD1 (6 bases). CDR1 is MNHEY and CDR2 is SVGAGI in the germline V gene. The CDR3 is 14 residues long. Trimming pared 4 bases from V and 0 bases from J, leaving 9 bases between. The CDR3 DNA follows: TGTGCCAGCAGTTCGACAGGCCACCAAGAGACCCAGTACTTC. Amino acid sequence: CASSSTGHQETQYF.

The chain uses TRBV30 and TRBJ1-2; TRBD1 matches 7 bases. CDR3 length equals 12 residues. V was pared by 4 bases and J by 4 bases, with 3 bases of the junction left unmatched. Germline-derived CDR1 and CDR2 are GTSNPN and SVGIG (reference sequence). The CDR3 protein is CAWNRDSYGYTF. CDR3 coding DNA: TGTGCCTGGAATCGGGACAGCTATGGCTACACCTTC.

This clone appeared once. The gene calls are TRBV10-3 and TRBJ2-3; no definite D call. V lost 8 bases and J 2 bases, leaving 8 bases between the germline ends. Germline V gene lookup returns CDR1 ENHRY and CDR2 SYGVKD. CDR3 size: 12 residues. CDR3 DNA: TGTGCCATCGGAGACCTCACAGATACGCAGTATTTT. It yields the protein CAIGDLTDTQYF.

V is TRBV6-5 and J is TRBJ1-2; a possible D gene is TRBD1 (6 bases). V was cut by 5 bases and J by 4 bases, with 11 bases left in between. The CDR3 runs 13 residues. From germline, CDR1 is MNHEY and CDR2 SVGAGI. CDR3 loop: CASSRDRLYGYTF. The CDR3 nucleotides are TGTGCCAGCAGTCGCGACAGGCTCTATGGCTACACCTTC.

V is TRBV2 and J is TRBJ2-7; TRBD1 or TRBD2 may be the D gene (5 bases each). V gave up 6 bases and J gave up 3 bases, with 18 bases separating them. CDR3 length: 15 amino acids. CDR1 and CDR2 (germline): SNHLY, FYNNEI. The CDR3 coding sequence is TGTGCCAGCAGCCCCCCGGGACCAGCCGTCTACGAGCAGTACTTC. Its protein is CASSPPGPAVYEQYF. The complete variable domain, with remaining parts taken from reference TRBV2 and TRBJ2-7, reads EPEVTQTPSHQVTQMGQEVILRCVPISNHLYFYWYRQILGQKVEFLVSFYNNEISEKSEIFDDQFSVERPDGSNFTLKIRSTKLEDSAMYFCASSPPGPAVYEQYFGPGTRLTVT.

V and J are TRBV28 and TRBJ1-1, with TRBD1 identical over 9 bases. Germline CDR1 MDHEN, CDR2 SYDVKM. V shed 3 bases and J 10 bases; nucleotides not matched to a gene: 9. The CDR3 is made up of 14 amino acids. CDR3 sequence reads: CASSFGTGSRRAFF. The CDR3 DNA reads TGTGCCAGCAGTTTCGGGACAGGGAGCCGGCGAGCTTTCTTT.

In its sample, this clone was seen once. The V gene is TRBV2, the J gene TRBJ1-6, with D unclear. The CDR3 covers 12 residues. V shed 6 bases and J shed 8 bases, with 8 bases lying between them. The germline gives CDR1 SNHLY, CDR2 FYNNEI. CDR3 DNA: TGTGCCAGCAGGGCGGACGATTCACCCCTCCACTTT. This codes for CASRADDSPLHF.

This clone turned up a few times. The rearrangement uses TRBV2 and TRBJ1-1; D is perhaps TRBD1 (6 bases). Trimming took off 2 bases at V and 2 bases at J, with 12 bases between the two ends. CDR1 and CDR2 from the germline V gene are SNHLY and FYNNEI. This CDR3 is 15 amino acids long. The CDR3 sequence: CASSELRGANTEAFF. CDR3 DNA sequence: TGTGCCAGCAGTGAATTGAGGGGGGCTAACACTGAAGCTTTCTTT. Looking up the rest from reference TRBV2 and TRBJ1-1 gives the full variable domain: EPEVTQTPSHQVTQMGQEVILRCVPISNHLYFYWYRQILGQKVEFLVSFYNNEISEKSEIFDDQFSVERPDGSNFTLKIRSTKLEDSAMYFCASSELRGANTEAFFGQGTRLTVV.

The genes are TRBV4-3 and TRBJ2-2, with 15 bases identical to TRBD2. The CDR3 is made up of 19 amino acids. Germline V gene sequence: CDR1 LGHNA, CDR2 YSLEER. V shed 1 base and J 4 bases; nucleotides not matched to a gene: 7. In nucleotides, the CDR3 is TGCGCCAGCAGCCAAGGGAGCCCGGGACTAGCGGGAGGCACCGGGGAGCTGTTTTTT. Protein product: CASSQGSPGLAGGTGELFF.

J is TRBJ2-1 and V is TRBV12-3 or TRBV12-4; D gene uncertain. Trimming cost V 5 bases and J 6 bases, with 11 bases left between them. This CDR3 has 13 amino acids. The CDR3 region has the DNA TGTGCCAGCAGTCAGATGGGGTTCAATGAGCAGTTCTTC. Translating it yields CASSQMGFNEQFF.

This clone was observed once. The CDR3 coding sequence is TGTGCCAGCAGCAATGACAGGGACGAGGAGCAGTACTTC. This gives the protein CASSNDRDEEQYF. This chain joins TRBV11-3 and TRBJ2-7; 7 positions agree with TRBD1. V was clipped by 5 bases and J by 7 bases; unmatched bases: 8. Germline V gene data show CDR1 as SGHNT and CDR2 as YENEEA. The CDR3 runs 13 residues.

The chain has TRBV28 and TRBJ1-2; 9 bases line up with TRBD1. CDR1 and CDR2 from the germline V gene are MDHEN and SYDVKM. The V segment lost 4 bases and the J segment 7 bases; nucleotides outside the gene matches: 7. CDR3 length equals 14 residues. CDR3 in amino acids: CASSYRGTGFGYTF. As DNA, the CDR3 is TGTGCCAGCAGTTACCGCGGGACAGGGTTTGGCTACACCTTC.

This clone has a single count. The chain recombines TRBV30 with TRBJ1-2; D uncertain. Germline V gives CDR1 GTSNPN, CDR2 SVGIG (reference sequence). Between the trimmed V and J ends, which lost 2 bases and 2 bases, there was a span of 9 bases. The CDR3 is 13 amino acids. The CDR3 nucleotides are TGTGCCTGGAGTTCCAAAAGCAACTATGGCTACACCTTC. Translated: CAWSSKSNYGYTF.

CDR3 amino acids: CSASASAAGAGEQYF. For the CDR3, the DNA is TGCAGTGCCAGTGCCTCCGCAGCGGGAGCGGGGGAGCAGTACTTC. The gene calls are TRBV20-1 and TRBJ2-7; 8 bases align to TRBD2. The CDR3 has 15 residues. Per the germline V gene, CDR1 is DFQATT and CDR2 is SNEGSKA (reference sequence). Unmatched junction bases numbered 17, after V lost 6 bases and J lost 7 bases.

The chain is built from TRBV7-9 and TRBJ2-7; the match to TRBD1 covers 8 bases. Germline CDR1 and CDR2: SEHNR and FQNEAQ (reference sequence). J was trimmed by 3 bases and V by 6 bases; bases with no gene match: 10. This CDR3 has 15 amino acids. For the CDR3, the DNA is TGTGCCAGCAGTTATATCCCTGACAGGGGCTACGAGCAGTACTTC. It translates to CASSYIPDRGYEQYF.

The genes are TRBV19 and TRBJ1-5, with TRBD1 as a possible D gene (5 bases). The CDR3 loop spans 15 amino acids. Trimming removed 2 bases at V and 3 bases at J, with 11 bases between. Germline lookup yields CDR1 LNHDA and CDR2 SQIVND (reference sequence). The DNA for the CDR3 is TGTGCCAGTAGTATAAACAGGATAAACAATCAGCCCCAGCATTTT. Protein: CASSINRINNQPQHF.